These T cell receptor beta chains were read from a single sample in a study of technical replicates of blood from a few donors. The table came from immunoSEQ multiplex PCR; TCRdb's copy has only in-frame clones and leaves some out. The data contain around 63,000 clones, 80% to 95% of them seen just once; the ten biggest clones take up 4.3%. The sequenced sample was PBMCs. The receptors here all came from a human donor in good health. Some clones in this sample may be carry-over from other donors' samples. Both conserved end residues are part of each CDR3.

J | V | CDR3
TRBJ2-1 | TRBV7-3 | CASSLTPRYNEQFF
TRBJ1-6 | TRBV15 | CATSGRQTTSSYNSPLHF
TRBJ1-2 | TRBV2 | CASIEDSYGYTF
TRBJ1-2 | TRBV6-1 | CASRLQGQGYGYTF
TRBJ2-7 | TRBV7-2 | CASSLSPGGSYEQYF
TRBJ1-4 | TRBV9 | CASSPDRGSEKLFF
TRBJ2-2 | TRBV5-1 | CASSLVGTVGTGELFF
TRBJ1-1 | TRBV18 | CASSRGDRGANTEAFF
TRBJ2-3 | TRBV9 | CASSVAGADTQYF
TRBJ2-4 | TRBV19 | CASSSIAGGLGNIQYF
TRBJ2-7 | TRBV5-1 | CASYRGLPREQYF
TRBJ2-3 | TRBV5-1 | CASSFPGTDTQYF
TRBJ2-5 | TRBV7-2 | CASSLGGGRETQYF
TRBJ1-1 | TRBV18 | CASSPIAGSNTEAFF
TRBJ2-1 | TRBV6-5 | CASSYLRGQGANEQFF
TRBJ1-2 | TRBV6-5 | CASSYRQGPNYGYTF
TRBJ2-5 | TRBV2 | CASKVQGTETQYF
TRBJ1-1 | TRBV18 | CASSHKTEAVPFF
TRBJ1-2 | TRBV6-4 | CASRRTGGDGYTF
TRBJ2-5 | TRBV9 | CASSAGTSVVETQYF
TRBJ1-2 | TRBV2 | CASSLDRGRIYGYTF
TRBJ1-1 | TRBV6-1 | CASRDRENTEAFF
TRBJ2-5 | TRBV7-6 | CASSLAWGQGVMETQYF
TRBJ1-6 | TRBV19 | CASAGSNSPLHF
TRBJ2-5 | TRBV11-2 | CASSFRGGAETQYF
TRBJ2-7 | TRBV25-1 | CASSNPGQNEQYF
TRBJ1-4 | TRBV13 | CASSLGQGREKLFF
TRBJ1-1 | TRBV10-3 | CAISEGQGGTEAFF
TRBJ1-3 | TRBV5-6 | CASSSVLGLSGNTIYF
TRBJ2-1 | TRBV7-2 | CASSTPSGGVNEQFF
TRBJ1-6 | TRBV18 | CASRPTGVQVYNSPLHF
TRBJ1-2 | TRBV7-2 | CASSQTGDYGYTF
TRBJ1-2 | TRBV10-1 | CASSDRGQGSYGYTF
TRBJ2-1 | TRBV6-5 | CASSEGVGEQFF
TRBJ2-7 | TRBV5-6 | CASSLEMGRYEQYF
TRBJ2-1 | TRBV11-2 | CASSSRAFHNEQFF
TRBJ2-7 | TRBV5-4 | CASTKGGQSSYEQYF
TRBJ2-2 | TRBV5-5 | CASSPNESPGELFF
TRBJ2-4 | TRBV21-1 | CASSTGDIQYF